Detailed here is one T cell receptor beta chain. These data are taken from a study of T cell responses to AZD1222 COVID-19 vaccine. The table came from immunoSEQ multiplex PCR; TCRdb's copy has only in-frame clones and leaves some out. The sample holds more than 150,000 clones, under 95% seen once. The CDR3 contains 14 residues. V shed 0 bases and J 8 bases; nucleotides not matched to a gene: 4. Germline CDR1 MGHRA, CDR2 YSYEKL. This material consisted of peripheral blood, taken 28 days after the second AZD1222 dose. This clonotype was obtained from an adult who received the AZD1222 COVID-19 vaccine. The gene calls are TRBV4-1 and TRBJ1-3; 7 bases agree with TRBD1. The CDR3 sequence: CASSQEQGQYTIYF. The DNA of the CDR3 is TGCGCCAGCAGCCAAGAACAGGGGCAGTACACCATATATTTT.